This TCR beta chain was captured by sequencing in a study of cytomegalovirus exposure and HLA in healthy donors. Study-level information: An early data release held 80 million or so unique TCRs from HLA-typed donors.

Study findings and constraints: Most TCR sequences showed up rarely, but some public TCRs showed up in many donors. TCR beta chain V- and J-gene trimming was linked, in a later analysis, to a missense variant in DCLRE1C.

CDR1 and CDR2 from the germline V gene are MNHNS and SASEGT. The CDR3 sequence is 14 residues long. The V and J ends lost 1 base and 1 base respectively, with 7 bases between them. The sample holds one count of this clone. As yet, its antigen is unknown. It was with 60 Vbeta and 13 Jbeta primers that the PCR ran. Generated by immunoSEQ multiplex PCR, the TCRdb table keeps only in-frame clones and is missing some. Of about 150,000 clones listed, roughly 80% are singletons. Healthy bone marrow donors made up the donors. Input material: PBMCs. The chain couples TRBV6-1 to TRBJ1-1; D is ambiguous. This TCR derives from a woman aged 40 to 55 in good health and CMV-seronegative. The CDR3 spells CASSEVPENTEAFF. As DNA, the CDR3 is TGTGCCAGCAGTGAAGTACCAGAGAACACTGAAGCTTTCTTT.